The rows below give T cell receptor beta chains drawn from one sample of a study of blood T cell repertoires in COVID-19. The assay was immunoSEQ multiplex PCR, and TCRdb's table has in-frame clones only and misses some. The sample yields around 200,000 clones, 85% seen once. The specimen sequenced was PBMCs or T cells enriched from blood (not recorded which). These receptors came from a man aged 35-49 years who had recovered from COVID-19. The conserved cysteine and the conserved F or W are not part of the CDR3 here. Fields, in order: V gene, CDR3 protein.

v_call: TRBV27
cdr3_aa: ASSFAVEGGEDEQF

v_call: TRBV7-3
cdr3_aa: ASSLLGASGNTIY

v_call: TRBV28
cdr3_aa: ASQTRNYNEQF

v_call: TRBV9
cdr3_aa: ASSARTSGTVYEQY

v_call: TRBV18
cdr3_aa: ASSPRTENSPLH

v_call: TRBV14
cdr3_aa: ASSPQRGRNTEAF

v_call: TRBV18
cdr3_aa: ASSSDSYTEAF

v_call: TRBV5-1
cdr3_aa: ASSSDRGNGYT

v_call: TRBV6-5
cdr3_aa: ASSYRQGYQPQH

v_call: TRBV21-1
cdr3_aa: ASPRTGNEQY

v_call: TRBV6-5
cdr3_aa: ASFGGEAF

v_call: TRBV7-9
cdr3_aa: ASSLSGLTKETQY

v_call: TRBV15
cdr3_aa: ATSYQRGSNQPQH

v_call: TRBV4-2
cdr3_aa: ASSQDGANSYEQY

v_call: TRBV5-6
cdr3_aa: ASSEDRNSPLH

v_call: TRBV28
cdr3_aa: ASPGERGPNTYEQY

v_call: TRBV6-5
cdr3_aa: ASRSGNTEAF

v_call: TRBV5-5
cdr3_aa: ASSLDTLVLT

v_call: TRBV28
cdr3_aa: ASSQSFGQGAFLNQPQH

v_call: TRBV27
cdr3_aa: ASSLWQGNQPQH

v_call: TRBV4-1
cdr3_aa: ASSQVGQKETQY

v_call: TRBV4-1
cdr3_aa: ASSQELARNYEQY

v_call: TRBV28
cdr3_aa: ASSDPEDSSGNTIY

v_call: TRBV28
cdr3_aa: ASSLDQGFANEQF

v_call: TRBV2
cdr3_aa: ASSETSLSSYNEQF

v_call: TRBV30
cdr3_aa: AWSYRPGLAHGEQF

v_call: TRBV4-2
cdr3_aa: ASSQDSQTQY

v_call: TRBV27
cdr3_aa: ASSLETSGRGTDTQY

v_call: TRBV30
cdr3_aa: ALDSYGYT

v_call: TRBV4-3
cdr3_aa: ASSQGRGEAF

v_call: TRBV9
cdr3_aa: ASSPGGDFAYEQY

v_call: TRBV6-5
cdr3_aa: ASSYSRTGGHEQY

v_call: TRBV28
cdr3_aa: ASSPPGQGYEKLF

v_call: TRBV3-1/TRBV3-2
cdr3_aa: ASSLGTSDTNYGYT

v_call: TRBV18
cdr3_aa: ASSPGGADTQY

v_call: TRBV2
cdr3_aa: ASSAQEGLNTEAF

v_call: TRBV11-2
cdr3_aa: ASSLGYRESYEQY

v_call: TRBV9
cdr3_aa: ASSVDPGQGYEQY

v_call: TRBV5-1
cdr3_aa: ASSPEGREYYEQY

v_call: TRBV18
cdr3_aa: ASSPSTGNNQPQH

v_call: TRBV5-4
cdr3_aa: ASSLVGPVGHEQF

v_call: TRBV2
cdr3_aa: ASRGQGSSNQPQH

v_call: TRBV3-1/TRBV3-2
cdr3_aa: ASSQGRTGEIYGYT

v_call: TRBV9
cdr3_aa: ASSVDPGNSPLH

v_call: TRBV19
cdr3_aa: ASSIPPGLSYNEQF

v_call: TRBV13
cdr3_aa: ASSLRVEGEQPQH

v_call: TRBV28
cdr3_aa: ASRDAGVYGYT

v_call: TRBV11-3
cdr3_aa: ASSLGTSGRDGYEQY

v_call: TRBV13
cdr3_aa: ASSLGQGATDTQY

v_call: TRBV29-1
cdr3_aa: SVTTGTRGQTQY

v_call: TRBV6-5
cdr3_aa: ASRPVQGRNTIY

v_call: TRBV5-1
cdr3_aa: ASSPNQVTSGPGNYEQY

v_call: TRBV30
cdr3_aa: AWSKGLLYGYT

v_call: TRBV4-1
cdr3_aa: ASSQVTPASNEKLF

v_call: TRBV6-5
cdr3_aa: ASSSRDRNSYGYT

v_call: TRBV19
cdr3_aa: ASTSGNRNQPQH

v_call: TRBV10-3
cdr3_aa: AISVGRLATNEKLF